The 27 T cell receptor beta chains presented below share a single source sample, sequenced in a study of shared clonotypes between healthy human individuals. Using immunoSEQ multiplex PCR, the repertoire was profiled, and TCRdb retains in-frame clones only, with some absent. Here the sample spans a few million clones, approximately 93% being singletons. The specimen was naive CD4+ T cells from PBMCs. Subset specified: CD45RA+ positively selected. The source is a man aged 18 to 30 in good health. Some clones in this sample may be carry-over from other donors' samples.

The CDR3 DNA sequence: TGTGCCAGCAGTCTTGCAGGGGCCTCTCAACCCCAGCATTTT. Amino acid sequence: CASSLAGASQPQHF. The chain carries TRBV2 and TRBJ1-5, with D perhaps TRBD1 (6 bases). The CDR3 is made up of 14 amino acids. Germline CDR1 is SNHLY and CDR2 is FYNNEI. The ends were cut back, 5 bases at V and 10 bases at J, with 18 bases in the middle.

The CDR3 loop reads CASSLVVGGGRDTDTQYF. In DNA, the CDR3 is TGTGCCAGCAGCTTAGTCGTAGGTGGGGGAAGGGATACAGATACGCAGTATTTT. J is TRBJ2-3 and V is TRBV7-2, with D possibly called TRBD1 or TRBD2 (5 bases each). V was cut by 1 base and J by 3 bases, with 20 bases left in between. Per germline, CDR1 SGHTA and CDR2 FQGNSA. The CDR3 loop spans 18 amino acids.

This rearrangement joins TRBV19 to TRBJ1-3; possible D gene TRBD1, 5 bases. Germline V gene sequence: CDR1 LNHDA, CDR2 SQIVND (reference sequence). V was cut by 4 bases and J by 0 bases, with 7 bases left in between. The CDR3 loop spans 14 amino acids. In DNA, the CDR3 is TGTGCCAGTAGTACAGGGCACTCTGGAAACACCATATATTTT. Its translation: CASSTGHSGNTIYF.

Worth noting for this clone: The missing conserved phenylalanine or tryptophan at the end of this CDR3 makes a read error likely. The limits of the CDR3 on the DNA are not certain, so only TCRdb's listed CDR3 is given. The genes are TRBV18 and TRBJ1-1. Germline V gene lookup returns CDR1 KGHSH and CDR2 LQKENI. The CDR3 is 13 amino acids long, termini counted. The chain's CDR3 is CASSPHRRDEPFL.

The V and J genes are TRBV2 and TRBJ1-1; no clear D. Per the germline V gene, CDR1 is SNHLY and CDR2 is FYNNEI. V was trimmed by 4 bases and J by 4 bases, leaving 10 bases between them. The CDR3 is 13 amino acids. This CDR3 reads CASSVQASTEAFF. The DNA for the CDR3 is TGTGCCAGCAGTGTGCAGGCGTCCACTGAAGCTTTCTTT.

The gene calls are TRBV2 and TRBJ1-1; tentative D call: TRBD1 (5 bases). The ends were cut back, 6 bases at V and 0 bases at J, with 20 bases in the middle. The CDR3 has 17 amino acids. Germline V gene lookup returns CDR1 SNHLY and CDR2 FYNNEI. CDR3: CASSPILGPSMNTEAFF. The CDR3 bases are TGTGCCAGCAGCCCAATTCTGGGGCCCTCCATGAACACTGAAGCTTTCTTT.

The genes are TRBV19 and TRBJ1-2; D gene uncertain. Germline assignment: CDR1 LNHDA and CDR2 SQIVND (reference sequence). This CDR3 is built from 18 residues. The V end lost 4 bases, the J end lost 7 bases, and 28 bases lay between the germline ends. The CDR3 reads CASSTNHRSNMISSGYTF. In DNA, the CDR3 is TGTGCCAGTAGTACAAACCACCGTAGTAACATGATATCATCTGGCTACACCTTC.

With respect to this clone: This sample also contains other DNA sequences that code for the same CDR3. The V gene is TRBV29-1, the J gene TRBJ2-5, with D tentatively TRBD1 (6 bases). This CDR3 has 12 amino acids. Germline-derived CDR1 and CDR2 are SQVTM and ANQGSEA. The V and J ends lost 6 bases and 1 base respectively, with 9 bases between them. The CDR3 region is CSVGHLQETQYF. The DNA for the CDR3 is TGCAGCGTGGGACACCTCCAAGAGACCCAGTACTTC.

The chain employs TRBV18 and TRBJ2-5; D unresolved. The length of the CDR3 is 16 residues. The V and J ends lost 2 bases and 4 bases respectively, with 17 bases between them. Germline lookup yields CDR1 KGHSH and CDR2 LQKENI. The CDR3, as DNA: TGTGCCAGCTCACCATCCGGGCCACTTTACGGAGAGACCCAGTACTTC. This translates into CASSPSGPLYGETQYF.

V is TRBV4-3 and J is TRBJ2-3; weak D call: TRBD1 (5 bases). The CDR3 extends over 14 amino acids. V was trimmed by 0 bases and J by 4 bases, leaving 8 bases between them. Germline V gene lookup returns CDR1 LGHNA and CDR2 YSLEER. This chain's CDR3 is CASSQDRTSDTQYF. CDR3 sequence (DNA): TGCGCCAGCAGCCAAGATCGGACATCAGATACGCAGTATTTT.

The V call is TRBV6-6, the J call TRBJ2-7; 7 nucleotides match TRBD1. This CDR3 region has 14 residues. Germline V gives CDR1 MNHNY, CDR2 SVGAGI (reference sequence). J was trimmed by 0 bases and V by 6 bases; bases with no gene match: 5. The CDR3 spells CASSRDRASYEQYF. The CDR3 region has the DNA TGTGCCAGCAGCCGAGACAGGGCCTCCTACGAGCAGTACTTC.

On this clone: Other DNA sequences in the sample encode the same CDR3. The CDR3 sequence: CASSLINQPQHF. The CDR3 bases are TGTGCCAGCAGTCTGATCAATCAGCCCCAGCATTTT. The chain uses TRBV28 and TRBJ1-5; no clear D. The CDR3 extends over 12 amino acids. V gave up 5 bases and J gave up 3 bases, with 5 bases separating them. CDR1 and CDR2 (germline): MDHEN, SYDVKM.

The V call is TRBV15, the J call TRBJ1-1, with D hard to call. Trimming took 1 base from V and 5 from J, leaving 11 bases between them. This CDR3 spans 14 amino acids. Germline CDR1 LNHNV, CDR2 YYDKDF (reference sequence). The CDR3 DNA reads as TGTGCCACCAGCAGAGCCCTCCGAGGAACTGAAGCTTTCTTT. Translation gives CATSRALRGTEAFF.

The chain is built from TRBV28 and TRBJ2-3; no firm D call. The V end was cut by 5 bases, the J end by 2 bases, with 5 bases between. Germline V gene lookup returns CDR1 MDHEN and CDR2 SYDVKM. CDR3 length equals 12 residues. CDR3 amino acids: CASSKITDTQYF. As DNA, the CDR3 is TGTGCCAGCAGTAAAATCACAGATACGCAGTATTTT. Combining the CDR3 with reference TRBV28 and TRBJ2-3 gives the whole variable domain DVKVTQSSRYLVKRTGEKVFLECVQDMDHENMFWYRQDPGLGLRLIYFSYDVKMKEKGDIPEGYSVSREKKERFSLILESASTNQTSMYLCASSKITDTQYFGPGTRLTVL.

This clone was picked up one time. The chain carries TRBV4-1 and TRBJ1-5; possibly TRBD1 for D (5 bases). The V gene lost 1 base and the J gene lost 2 bases, with 15 bases spanning the gap. Germline V gives CDR1 MGHRA, CDR2 YSYEKL. CDR3 length: 17 amino acids. CDR3 residues: CASSQGLRGRGNQPQHF. Here the CDR3 DNA reads TGCGCCAGCAGCCAAGGTCTTAGGGGACGAGGCAATCAGCCCCAGCATTTT.

For the CDR3, the DNA is TGTGCCAGCAGTTTACGTGTGACTAGCGGGAGTGGCAGGGAGCTGTTTTTT. Translating gives CASSLRVTSGSGRELFF. The chain joins TRBV28 to TRBJ2-2; 12 positions match TRBD2. Trimming at V came to 2 bases and at J to 9 bases, leaving 10 bases not matched to a gene. Germline V gene data show CDR1 as MDHEN and CDR2 as SYDVKM. This CDR3 has 17 residues. Full variable domain (rest looked up from reference TRBV28 and TRBJ2-2): DVKVTQSSRYLVKRTGEKVFLECVQDMDHENMFWYRQDPGLGLRLIYFSYDVKMKEKGDIPEGYSVSREKKERFSLILESASTNQTSMYLCASSLRVTSGSGRELFFGEGSRLTVL.

The V call is TRBV4-3, the J call TRBJ2-7, with 8 bases lining up with TRBD2. V shed 3 bases and J 2 bases; nucleotides not matched to a gene: 9. The CDR3 loop spans 16 amino acids. Germline V CDR1 and CDR2: LGHNA, YSLEER. The CDR3 region is CASSHRLASRPYEQYF. The CDR3 coding sequence is TGCGCCAGCAGCCACCGACTAGCGTCACGGCCCTACGAGCAGTACTTC.

Details on this clone: At one end, the junction sequence differs from germline, possibly due to a read error. This chain joins TRBV14 and TRBJ2-6, with TRBD1 identical over 9 bases. CDR1 is SGHDN, CDR2 FVKESK, per germline. This CDR3 contains 20 residues. This CDR3 reads CASSQDRYRGLESGANVLTF. CDR3 DNA: TGTGCCAGCAGTCAAGATCGATACAGGGGGCTTGAATCTGGGGCCAACGTCCTGACTTTC.

The rearrangement uses TRBV14 and TRBJ2-1; 15 bases map to TRBD2. This CDR3 region has 19 residues. CDR1 and CDR2 (germline): SGHDN, FVKESK. Losses at the gene ends were 3 bases for V and 0 bases for J; bases not matched to a gene: 6. As DNA, the CDR3 is TGTGCCAGCAGCCAGGGACTAGCGGGAGGATTTAGCTCCTACAATGAGCAGTTCTTC. Encoded protein: CASSQGLAGGFSSYNEQFF.

CDR3 nucleotides: TGTGCCAGCAGCCACGAATATATAAACCGGGACAGCGGCGAAAAACTGTTTTTT. It encodes CASSHEYINRDSGEKLFF. The chain joins TRBV4-2 to TRBJ1-4; 7 bases map to TRBD1. V lost 3 bases, J lost 8 bases, and 18 bases stayed unmatched. Germline V CDR1 and CDR2: LGHNA, YNFKEQ. There are 18 residues in the CDR3.

V usage is TRBV5-4 and J usage is TRBJ2-5; D remains unclear. The J call may be in error: the DNA end matches TRBJ2-7 better. The V gene's germline CDR1 is SGHNT and CDR2 YYREEE (reference sequence). The CDR3 consists of 14 residues. The CDR3 bases are TGTGCCAGCAGCCCCGACGTTAGCCGAGGCGAGCAGTACTTC. Amino acid sequence: CASSPDVSRGEQYF.

The V call is TRBV10-3, the J call TRBJ2-7; 9 bases map to TRBD1. V lost 6 bases, J lost 5 bases, and 8 bases stayed unmatched. This CDR3 contains 14 residues. Germline CDR1 and CDR2: ENHRY and SYGVKD. The CDR3 DNA is TGTGCCATCAGGGGGGGGACAGGGAGGAACGAGCAGTACTTC. It codes for CAIRGGTGRNEQYF.

Note on this clone: The sample contains more than one DNA sequence encoding this CDR3. The V call is TRBV28, the J call TRBJ2-7; D call uncertain. There are 11 residues in the CDR3. Germline V CDR1 and CDR2: MDHEN, SYDVKM. The V gene lost 6 bases and the J gene lost 2 bases, with 5 bases spanning the gap. CDR3 amino acids: CASSRTYEQYF. Written as DNA, the CDR3 is TGTGCCAGCAGCAGGACCTACGAGCAGTACTTC.

Turning to this clone: A junction boundary mismatches the germline segment, possibly from a read error. The chain carries TRBV29-1 and TRBJ2-1; 9 bases match TRBD1. CDR3 length: 15 residues. Germline V lookup: CDR1 SQVTM, CDR2 ANQGSEA. In DNA, the CDR3 is TGCAGCGTGGAAGCTGGACAGGGGATTAGAAATGAGCAGTTCTTC. Encoded protein: CSVEAGQGIRNEQFF.

The J gene is TRBJ2-7, the V gene TRBV14; 14 bases map to TRBD2. Trimming cost V 5 bases and J 0 bases; bases outside gene matches: 12. Germline V gene sequence: CDR1 SGHDN, CDR2 FVKESK. There are 19 residues in the CDR3. CDR3: CASSRGGLAGASYSYEQYF. Here the CDR3 DNA reads TGTGCCAGCAGCAGGGGGGGACTAGCGGGAGCTTCTTACTCCTACGAGCAGTACTTC.

In this sample, this clone turned up once. The CDR3 loop is CASRSRGVNYGYTF. As DNA, the CDR3 is TGTGCCAGCAGATCCCGCGGGGTTAACTATGGCTACACCTTC. The chain couples TRBV9 to TRBJ1-2; D not resolved. The germline V and J ends were trimmed by 5 bases and 1 base, with 12 bases remaining between them. Germline lookup yields CDR1 SGDLS and CDR2 YYNGEE. The CDR3 sequence is 14 residues long.

Comments on this clone: Other DNA sequences within the sample encode an identical CDR3. V and J are TRBV28 and TRBJ1-2; 7 nucleotides match TRBD1. Losses at the gene ends were 8 bases for V and 2 bases for J; bases not matched to a gene: 8. Looked up from germline, CDR1 is MDHEN and CDR2 is SYDVKM. This CDR3 is 14 amino acids long. The CDR3 bases are TGTGCCAGCTCGACCGGGACAGCAAACTATGGCTACACCTTC. Residues: CASSTGTANYGYTF.